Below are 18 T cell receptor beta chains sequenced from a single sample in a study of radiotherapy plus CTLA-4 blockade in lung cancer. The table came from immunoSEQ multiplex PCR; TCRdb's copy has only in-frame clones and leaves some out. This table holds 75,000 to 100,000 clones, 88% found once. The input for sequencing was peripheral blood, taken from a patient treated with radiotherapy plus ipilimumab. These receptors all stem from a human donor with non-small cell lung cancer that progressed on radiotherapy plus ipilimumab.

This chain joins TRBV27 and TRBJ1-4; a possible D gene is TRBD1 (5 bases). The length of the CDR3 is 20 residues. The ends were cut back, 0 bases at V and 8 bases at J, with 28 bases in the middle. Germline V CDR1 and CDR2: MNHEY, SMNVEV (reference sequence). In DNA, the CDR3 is TGTGCCAGCAGTTTATCCTTTTGGGGTTCCCGGGGCAGGAACGGAGAAAAACTGTTTTTT. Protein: CASSLSFWGSRGRNGEKLFF.

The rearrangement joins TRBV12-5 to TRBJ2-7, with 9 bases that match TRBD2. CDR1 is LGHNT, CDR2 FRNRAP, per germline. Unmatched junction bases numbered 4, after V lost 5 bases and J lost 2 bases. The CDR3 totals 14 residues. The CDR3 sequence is CASGMTSGTYEQYF. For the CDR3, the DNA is TGTGCTAGTGGTATGACTAGCGGAACCTACGAGCAGTACTTC.

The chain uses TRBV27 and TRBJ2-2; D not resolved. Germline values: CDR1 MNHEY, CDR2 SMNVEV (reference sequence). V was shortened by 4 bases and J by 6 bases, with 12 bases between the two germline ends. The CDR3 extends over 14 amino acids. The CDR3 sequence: CASSYMTSSGELFF. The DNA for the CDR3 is TGTGCCAGCAGTTACATGACTTCCTCCGGGGAGCTGTTTTTT.

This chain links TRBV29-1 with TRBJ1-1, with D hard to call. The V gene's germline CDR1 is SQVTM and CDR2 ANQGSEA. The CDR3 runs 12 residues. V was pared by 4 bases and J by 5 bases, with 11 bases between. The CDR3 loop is CSVVRGQTEAFF. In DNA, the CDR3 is TGCAGCGTTGTTAGAGGGCAAACTGAAGCTTTCTTT. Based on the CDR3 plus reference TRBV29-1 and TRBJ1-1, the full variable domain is SAVISQKPSRDICQRGTSLTIQCQVDSQVTMMFWYRQQPGQSLTLIATANQGSEATYESGFVIDKFPISRPNLTFSTLTVSNMSPEDSSIYLCSVVRGQTEAFFGQGTRLTVV.

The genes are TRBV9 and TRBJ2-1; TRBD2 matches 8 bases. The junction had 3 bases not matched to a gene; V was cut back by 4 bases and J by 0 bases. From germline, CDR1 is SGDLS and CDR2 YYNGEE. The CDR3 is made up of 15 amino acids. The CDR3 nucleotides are TGTGCCAGCAGCAAAAGCGGGAGCTCCTACAATGAGCAGTTCTTC. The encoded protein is CASSKSGSSYNEQFF.

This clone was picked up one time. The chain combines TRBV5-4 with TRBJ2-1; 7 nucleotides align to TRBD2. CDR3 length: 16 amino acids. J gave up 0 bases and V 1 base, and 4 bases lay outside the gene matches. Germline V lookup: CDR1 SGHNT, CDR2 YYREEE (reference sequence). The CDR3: CASSLLGGSSYNEQFF. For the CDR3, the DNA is TGTGCCAGCAGCTTGCTGGGAGGGAGCTCCTACAATGAGCAGTTCTTC.

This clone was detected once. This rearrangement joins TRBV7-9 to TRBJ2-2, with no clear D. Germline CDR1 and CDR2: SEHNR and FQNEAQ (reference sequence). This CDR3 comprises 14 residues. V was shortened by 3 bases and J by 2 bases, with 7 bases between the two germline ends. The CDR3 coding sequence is TGTGCCAGCAGCTTTGGTCCCAACACCGGGGAGCTGTTTTTT. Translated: CASSFGPNTGELFF.

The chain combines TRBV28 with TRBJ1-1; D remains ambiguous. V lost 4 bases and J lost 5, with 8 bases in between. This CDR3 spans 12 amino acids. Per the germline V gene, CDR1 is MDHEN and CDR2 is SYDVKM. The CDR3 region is CASSSTLTEAFF. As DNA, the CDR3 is TGTGCCAGCAGTTCAACATTAACTGAAGCTTTCTTT.

The CDR3 nucleotides are TGTGCCAGCAGCTTTCGGGGGGCCTCTGGCTACACCTTC. This codes for CASSFRGASGYTF. This chain links TRBV5-4 with TRBJ1-2; maybe TRBD1 (6 bases). The CDR3 spans 13 residues. Trimming shortened V by 2 bases and J by 7 bases, and 12 bases separated the two germline ends. Germline CDR1 is SGHNT and CDR2 is YYREEE (reference sequence). The full variable domain, in which reference TRBV5-4 and TRBJ1-2 provide the parts outside the CDR3, is ETGVTQSPTHLIKTRGQQVTLRCSSQSGHNTVSWYQQALGQGPQFIFQYYREEENGRGNFPPRFSGLQFPNYSSELNVNALELDDSALYLCASSFRGASGYTFGSGTRLTVV.

Written as DNA, the CDR3 is TGTGCCAGCAGCATACAAGAGACCCAGTACTTC. Protein: CASSIQETQYF. This rearrangement joins TRBV11-3 to TRBJ2-5; D remains unclear. Germline V gene sequence: CDR1 SGHNT, CDR2 YENEEA. V shed 5 bases and J shed 2 bases, with 3 bases lying between them. The CDR3 has 11 amino acids.

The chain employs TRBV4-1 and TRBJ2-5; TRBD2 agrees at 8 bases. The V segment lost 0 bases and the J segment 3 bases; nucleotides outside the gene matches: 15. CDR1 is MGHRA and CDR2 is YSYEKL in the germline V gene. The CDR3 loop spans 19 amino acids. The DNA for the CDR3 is TGCGCCAGCAGCCAAGATATGACACGGGGGCCACTAGCGGAAGAGACCCAGTACTTC. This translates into CASSQDMTRGPLAEETQYF.

The CDR3 loop is CASTSRDSSTDTQYF. In nucleotides, the CDR3 is TGTGCCAGCACTTCAAGGGACAGTAGCACAGATACGCAGTATTTT. This chain joins TRBV7-2 and TRBJ2-3; 7 nucleotides agree with TRBD1. Germline assignment: CDR1 SGHTA and CDR2 FQGNSA. The CDR3 consists of 15 residues. V lost 7 bases and J lost 0; bases outside the gene matches: 7.

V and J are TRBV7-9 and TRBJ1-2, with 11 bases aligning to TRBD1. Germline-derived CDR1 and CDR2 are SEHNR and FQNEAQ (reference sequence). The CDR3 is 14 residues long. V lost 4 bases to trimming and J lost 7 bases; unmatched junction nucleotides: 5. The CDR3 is CASSSTGTGGGYTF. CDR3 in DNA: TGTGCCAGCAGCTCAACGGGGACAGGGGGTGGCTACACCTTC.

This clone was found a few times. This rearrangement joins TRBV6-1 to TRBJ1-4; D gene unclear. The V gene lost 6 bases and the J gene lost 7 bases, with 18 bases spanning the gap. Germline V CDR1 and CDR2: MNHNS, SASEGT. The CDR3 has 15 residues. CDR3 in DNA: TGTGCCAGCAGAAAGGTGGGAGGGAGAATTGAAAAACTGTTTTTT. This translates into CASRKVGGRIEKLFF.

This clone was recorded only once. The CDR3 region is CASSSGPQPQHF. The CDR3, as DNA: TGTGCCAGCAGTTCGGGCCCCCAACCCCAGCATTTT. V and J are TRBV6-5 and TRBJ1-5; no firm D call. The CDR3 is 12 amino acids. The V gene's germline CDR1 is MNHEY and CDR2 SVGAGI. With 4 bases removed from V and 10 bases from J, the gap between germline ends came to 11 bases.

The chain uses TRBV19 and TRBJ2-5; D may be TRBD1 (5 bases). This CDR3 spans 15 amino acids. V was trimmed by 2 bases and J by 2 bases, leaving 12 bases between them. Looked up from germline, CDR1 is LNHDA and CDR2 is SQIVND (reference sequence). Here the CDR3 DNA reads TGTGCCAGTAGTATACGACAGCAACGTCAAGAGACCCAGTACTTC. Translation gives CASSIRQQRQETQYF.

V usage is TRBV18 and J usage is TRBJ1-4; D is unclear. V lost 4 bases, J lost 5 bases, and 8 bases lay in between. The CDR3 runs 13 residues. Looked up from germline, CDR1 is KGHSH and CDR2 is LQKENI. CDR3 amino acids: CASSRDHNEKLFF. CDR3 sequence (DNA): TGTGCCAGCTCACGCGACCACAATGAAAAACTGTTTTTT.

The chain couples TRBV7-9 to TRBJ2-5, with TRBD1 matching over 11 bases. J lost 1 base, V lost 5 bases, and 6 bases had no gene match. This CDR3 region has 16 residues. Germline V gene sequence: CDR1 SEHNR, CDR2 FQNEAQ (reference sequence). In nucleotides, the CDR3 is TGTGCCAGCAGCCCGGGACAGGGGGTGAGCCAAGAGACCCAGTACTTC. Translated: CASSPGQGVSQETQYF. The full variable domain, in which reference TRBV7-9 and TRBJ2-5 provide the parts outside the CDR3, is DTGVSQNPRHKITKRGQNVTFRCDPISEHNRLYWYRQTLGQGPEFLTYFQNEAQLEKSRLLSDRFSAERPKGSFSTLEIQRTEQGDSAMYLCASSPGQGVSQETQYFGPGTRLLVL.